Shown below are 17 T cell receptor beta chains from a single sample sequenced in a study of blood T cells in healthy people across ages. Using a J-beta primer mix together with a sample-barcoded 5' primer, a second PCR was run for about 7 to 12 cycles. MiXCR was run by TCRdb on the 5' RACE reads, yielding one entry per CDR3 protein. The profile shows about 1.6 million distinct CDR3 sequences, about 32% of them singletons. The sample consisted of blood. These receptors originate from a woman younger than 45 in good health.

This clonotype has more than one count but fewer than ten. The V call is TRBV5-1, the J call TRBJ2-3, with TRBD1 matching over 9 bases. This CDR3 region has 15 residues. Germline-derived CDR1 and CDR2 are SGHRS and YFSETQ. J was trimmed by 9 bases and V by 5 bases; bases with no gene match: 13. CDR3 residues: CASSSGTGTASTQYF. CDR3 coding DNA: TGCGCCAGCAGTTCCGGGACAGGGACGGCTTCCACGCAGTATTTT. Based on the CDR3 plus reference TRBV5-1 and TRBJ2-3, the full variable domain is KAGVTQTPRYLIKTRGQQVTLSCSPISGHRSVSWYQQTPGQGLQFLFEYFSETQRNKGNFPGRFSGRQFSNSRSEMNVSTLELGDSALYLCASSSGTGTASTQYFGPGTRLTVL.

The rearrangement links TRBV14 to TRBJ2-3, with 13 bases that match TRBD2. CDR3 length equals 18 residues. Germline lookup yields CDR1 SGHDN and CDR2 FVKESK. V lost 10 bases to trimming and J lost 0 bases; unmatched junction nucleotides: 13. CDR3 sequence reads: CATARWTSGGGSTDTQYF. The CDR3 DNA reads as TGTGCCACTGCCCGGTGGACTAGCGGGGGAGGTAGCACAGATACGCAGTATTTT.

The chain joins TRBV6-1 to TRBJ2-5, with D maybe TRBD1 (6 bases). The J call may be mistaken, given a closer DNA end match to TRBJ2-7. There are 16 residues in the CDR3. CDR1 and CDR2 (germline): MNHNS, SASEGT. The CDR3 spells CASSEWGVGASYEQYF. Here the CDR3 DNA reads TGTGCCAGCAGTGAATGGGGTGTGGGGGCGAGCTACGAGCAGTACTTC.

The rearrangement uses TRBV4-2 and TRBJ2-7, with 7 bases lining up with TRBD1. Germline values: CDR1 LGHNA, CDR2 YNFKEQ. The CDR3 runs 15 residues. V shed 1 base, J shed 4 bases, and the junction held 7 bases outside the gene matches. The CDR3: CASSQGAGTDYEQYF. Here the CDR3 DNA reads TGTGCCAGCAGCCAAGGGGCCGGGACAGATTACGAGCAGTACTTC.

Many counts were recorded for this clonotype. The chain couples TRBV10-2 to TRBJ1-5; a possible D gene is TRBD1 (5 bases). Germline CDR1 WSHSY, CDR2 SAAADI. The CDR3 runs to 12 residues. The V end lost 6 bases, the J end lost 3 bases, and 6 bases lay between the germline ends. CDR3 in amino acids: CASRQDNQPQHF. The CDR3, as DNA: TGCGCCAGCAGACAGGACAATCAGCCCCAGCATTTT.

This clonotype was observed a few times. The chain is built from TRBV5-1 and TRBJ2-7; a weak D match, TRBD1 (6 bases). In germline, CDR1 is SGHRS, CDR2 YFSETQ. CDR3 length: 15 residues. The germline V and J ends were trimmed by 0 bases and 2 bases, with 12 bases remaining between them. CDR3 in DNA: TGCGCCAGCAGCTTGGAGGCAGGGGCCACCTACGAGCAGTACTTC. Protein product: CASSLEAGATYEQYF.

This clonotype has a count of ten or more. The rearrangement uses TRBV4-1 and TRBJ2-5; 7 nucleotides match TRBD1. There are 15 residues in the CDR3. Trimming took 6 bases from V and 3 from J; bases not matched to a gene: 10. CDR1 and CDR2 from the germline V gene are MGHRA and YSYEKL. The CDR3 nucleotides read TGCGCCAGCAGAAATCGGGACAGTGCAGAAGAGACCCAGTACTTC. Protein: CASRNRDSAEETQYF.

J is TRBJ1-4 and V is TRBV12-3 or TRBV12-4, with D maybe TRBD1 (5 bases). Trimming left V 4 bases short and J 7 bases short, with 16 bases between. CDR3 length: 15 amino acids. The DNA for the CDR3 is TGTGCCAGCAGTTGGGGTGAAGTGGGGGTTGAAAAACTGTTTTTT. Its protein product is CASSWGEVGVEKLFF.

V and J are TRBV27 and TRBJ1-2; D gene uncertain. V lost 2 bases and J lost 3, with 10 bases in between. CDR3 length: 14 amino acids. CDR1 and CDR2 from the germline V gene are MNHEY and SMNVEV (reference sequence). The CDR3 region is CASSLTNGDYGYTF. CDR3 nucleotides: TGTGCCAGCAGTTTAACCAACGGAGACTATGGCTACACCTTC.

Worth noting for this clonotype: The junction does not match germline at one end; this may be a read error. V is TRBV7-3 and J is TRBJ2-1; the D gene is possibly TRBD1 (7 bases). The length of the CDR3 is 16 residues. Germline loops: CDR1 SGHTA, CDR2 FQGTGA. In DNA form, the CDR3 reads TGTGTCAGCAGCTTACTGGCAGGGGGGACGGGAAATGAGCAGTTCTTC. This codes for CVSSLLAGGTGNEQFF. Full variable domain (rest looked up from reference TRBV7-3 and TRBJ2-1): GAGVSQTPSNKVTEKGKYVELRCDPISGHTALYWYRQSLGQGPEFLIYFQGTGAADDSGLPNDRFFAVRPEGSVSTLKIQRTERGDSAVYLCVSSLLAGGTGNEQFFGPGTRLTVL.

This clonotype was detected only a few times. CDR3 loop: CASSPTGQGGTQYF. DNA of the CDR3: TGTGCCAGCAGTCCAACGGGGCAGGGAGGGACCCAGTACTTC. V usage is TRBV6-5 and J usage is TRBJ2-5; D perhaps matches TRBD2 (6 bases). Trimming left V 5 bases short and J 7 bases short, with 17 bases between. Germline CDR1 reads MNHEY; CDR2 reads SVGAGI. The CDR3 has 14 residues.

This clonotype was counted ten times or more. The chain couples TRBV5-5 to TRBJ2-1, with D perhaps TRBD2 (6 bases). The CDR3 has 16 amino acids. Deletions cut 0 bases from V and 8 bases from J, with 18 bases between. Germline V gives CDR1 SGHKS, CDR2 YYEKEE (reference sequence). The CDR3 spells CASSLAFGHGGDEQFF. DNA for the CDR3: TGTGCCAGCAGCTTGGCCTTTGGCCACGGCGGGGATGAGCAGTTCTTC.

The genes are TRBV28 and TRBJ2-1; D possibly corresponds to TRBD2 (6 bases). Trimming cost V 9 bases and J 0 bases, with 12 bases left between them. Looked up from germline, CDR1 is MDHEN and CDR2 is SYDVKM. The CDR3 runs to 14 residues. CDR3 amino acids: CASTGGHSYNEQFF. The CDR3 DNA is TGTGCCAGTACTGGAGGGCACTCCTACAATGAGCAGTTCTTC.

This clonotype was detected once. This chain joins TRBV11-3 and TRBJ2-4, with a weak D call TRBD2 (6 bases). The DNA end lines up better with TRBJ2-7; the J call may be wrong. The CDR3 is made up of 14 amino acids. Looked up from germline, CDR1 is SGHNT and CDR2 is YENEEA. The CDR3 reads CASTRGRGSREQYF. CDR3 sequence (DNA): TGTGCCAGCACTCGGGGACGGGGGTCTCGCGAGCAGTACTTC.

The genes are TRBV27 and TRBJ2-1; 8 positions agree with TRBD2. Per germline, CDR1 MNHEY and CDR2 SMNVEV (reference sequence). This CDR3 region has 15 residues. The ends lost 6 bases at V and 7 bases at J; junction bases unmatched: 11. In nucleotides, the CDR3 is TGTGCCAGCAGCTTGGGGACTAGTTCCCGGAATGAGCAGTTCTTC. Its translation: CASSLGTSSRNEQFF.

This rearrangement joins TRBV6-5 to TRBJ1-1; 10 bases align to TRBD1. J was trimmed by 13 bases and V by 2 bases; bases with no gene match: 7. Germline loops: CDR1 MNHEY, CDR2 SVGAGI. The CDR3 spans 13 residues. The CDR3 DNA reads TGTGCCAGCAGTTACGGGACAGGGGATTTTGGTTTCTTT. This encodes CASSYGTGDFGFF.

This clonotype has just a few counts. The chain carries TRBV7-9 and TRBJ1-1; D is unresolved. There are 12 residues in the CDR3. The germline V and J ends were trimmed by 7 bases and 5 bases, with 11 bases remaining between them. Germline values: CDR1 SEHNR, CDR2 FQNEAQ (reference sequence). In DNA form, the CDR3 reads TGTGCCAGCACGGGAGTGGGGACTGAAGCTTTCTTT. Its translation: CASTGVGTEAFF.